This TCR beta chain stems from a study of cytomegalovirus exposure and HLA in healthy donors. General observations from the study: Later analysis identified a missense DCLRE1C variant that was linked to TCR beta V- and J-gene trimming. No immune exposure information besides CMV serostatus was available. An Asian-associated ancestry cluster reportedly showed fewer N-insertions than the roughly 670-donor mean in a later analysis.

The V end was cut by 6 bases, the J end by 0 bases, with 11 bases between. Germline CDR1 is MNHNS and CDR2 is SASEGT. The CDR3 spans 14 residues. As concerns this clone: What it binds is unknown.

PCR used 60 Vbeta primers and 13 Jbeta primers. As handled by the study authors: Roughly 80 million unique TCR beta chains, 10 million to 13 million of them shared, were counted by a later analysis. The protocol was immunoSEQ multiplex PCR, while the TCRdb copy is restricted to in-frame clones and leaves out a portion. V and J calls and clone size follow that table, whereas D and trimming were derived from the DNA. The table shows 180,000 or so clones, with roughly 77% occurring only once. Sequenced material: PBMCs. This sequence originates from a woman in her twenties or thirties in good health and CMV-seronegative. The chain links TRBV6-1 to TRBJ1-2, with D perhaps matching TRBD1 (6 bases). The CDR3 spells CASSRTDANYGYTF. The CDR3 DNA follows: TGTGCCAGCAGCAGGACAGACGCTAACTATGGCTACACCTTC.